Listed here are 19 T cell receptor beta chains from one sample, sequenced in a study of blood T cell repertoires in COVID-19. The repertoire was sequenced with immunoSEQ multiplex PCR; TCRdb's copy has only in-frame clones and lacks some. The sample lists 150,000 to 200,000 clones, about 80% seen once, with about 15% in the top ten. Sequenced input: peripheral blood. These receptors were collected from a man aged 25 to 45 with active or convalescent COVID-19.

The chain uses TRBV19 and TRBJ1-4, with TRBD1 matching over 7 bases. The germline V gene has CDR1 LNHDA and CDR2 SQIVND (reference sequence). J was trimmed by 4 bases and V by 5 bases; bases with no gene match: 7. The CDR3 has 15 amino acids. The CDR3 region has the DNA TGTGCCAGTAGTCCGGGACAGACAAATAATGAAAAACTGTTTTTT. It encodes CASSPGQTNNEKLFF.

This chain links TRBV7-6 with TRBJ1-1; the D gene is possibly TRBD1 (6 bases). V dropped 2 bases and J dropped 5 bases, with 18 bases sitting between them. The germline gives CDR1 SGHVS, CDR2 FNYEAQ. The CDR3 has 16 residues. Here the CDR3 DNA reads TGTGCCAGCAGCTTACTGCTACAGGGAGAGTTAACTGAAGCTTTCTTT. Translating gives CASSLLLQGELTEAFF.

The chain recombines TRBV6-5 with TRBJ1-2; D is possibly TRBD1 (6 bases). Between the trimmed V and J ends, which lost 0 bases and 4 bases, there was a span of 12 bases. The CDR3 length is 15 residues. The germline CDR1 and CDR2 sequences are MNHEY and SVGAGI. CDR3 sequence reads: CASSYSLAGAYGYTF. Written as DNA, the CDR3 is TGTGCCAGCAGTTACTCCCTCGCAGGGGCCTATGGCTACACCTTC.

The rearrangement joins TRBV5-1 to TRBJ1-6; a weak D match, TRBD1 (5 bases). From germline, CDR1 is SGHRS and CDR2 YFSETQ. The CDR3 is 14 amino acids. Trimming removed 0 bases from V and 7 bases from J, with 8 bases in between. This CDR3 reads CASSLADTNSPLHF. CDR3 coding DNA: TGCGCCAGCAGCTTGGCGGACACGAATTCACCCCTCCACTTT.

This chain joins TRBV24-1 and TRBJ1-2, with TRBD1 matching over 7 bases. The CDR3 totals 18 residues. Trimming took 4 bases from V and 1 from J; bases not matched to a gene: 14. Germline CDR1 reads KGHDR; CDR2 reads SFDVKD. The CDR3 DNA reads TGTGCCACCAGTGACAACCGCTGGGACAGCCGGAGTAACTATGGCTACACCTTC. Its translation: CATSDNRWDSRSNYGYTF.

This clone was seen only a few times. CDR3 in amino acids: CASSETGDGANVLTF. The CDR3 region has the DNA TGTGCCAGTAGCGAAACAGGGGACGGGGCCAACGTCCTGACTTTC. The chain combines TRBV19 with TRBJ2-6; 7 nucleotides agree with TRBD1. The germline V gene encodes CDR1 LNHDA and CDR2 SQIVND (reference sequence). The CDR3 spans 15 residues. Unmatched junction bases numbered 6, after V lost 6 bases and J lost 4 bases.

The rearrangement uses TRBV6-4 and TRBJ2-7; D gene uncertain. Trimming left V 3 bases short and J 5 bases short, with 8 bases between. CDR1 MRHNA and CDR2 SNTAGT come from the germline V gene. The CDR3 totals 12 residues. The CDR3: CASSEGSDEQYV. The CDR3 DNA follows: TGTGCCAGCAGTGAAGGAAGCGACGAGCAGTACGTC.

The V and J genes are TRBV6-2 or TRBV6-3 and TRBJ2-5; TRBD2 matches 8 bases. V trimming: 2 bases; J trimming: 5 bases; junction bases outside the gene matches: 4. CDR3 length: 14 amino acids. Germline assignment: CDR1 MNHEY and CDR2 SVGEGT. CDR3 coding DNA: TGTGCCAGCAGTTACCGGGGGGGTACGGAGACCCAGTACTTC. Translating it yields CASSYRGGTETQYF.

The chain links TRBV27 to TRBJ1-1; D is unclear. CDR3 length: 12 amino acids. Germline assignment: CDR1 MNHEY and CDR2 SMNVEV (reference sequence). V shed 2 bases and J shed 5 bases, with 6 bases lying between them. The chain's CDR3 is CASSLAGTEAFF. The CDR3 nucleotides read TGTGCCAGCAGTTTAGCGGGGACTGAAGCTTTCTTT.

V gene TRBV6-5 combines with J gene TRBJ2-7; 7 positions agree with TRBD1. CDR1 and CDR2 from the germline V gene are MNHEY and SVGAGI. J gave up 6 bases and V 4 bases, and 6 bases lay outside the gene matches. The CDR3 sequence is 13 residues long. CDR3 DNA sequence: TGTGCCAGCAGTTCCGGGACAGCTGGCGAGCAGTACTTC. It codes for CASSSGTAGEQYF.

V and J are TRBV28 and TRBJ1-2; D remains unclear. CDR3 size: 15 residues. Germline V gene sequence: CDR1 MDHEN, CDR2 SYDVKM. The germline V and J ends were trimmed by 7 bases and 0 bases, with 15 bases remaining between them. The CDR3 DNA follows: TGTGCCAGCATAACTGAGGCGCAGTCTAACTATGGCTACACCTTC. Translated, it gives CASITEAQSNYGYTF.

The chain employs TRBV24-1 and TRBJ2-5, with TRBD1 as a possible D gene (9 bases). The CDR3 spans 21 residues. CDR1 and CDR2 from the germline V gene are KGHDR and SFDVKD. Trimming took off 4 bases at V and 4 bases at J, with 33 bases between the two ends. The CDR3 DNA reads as TGTGCCACCAGTGAGCCGGGACAGGGAACTAGCGGAGCGAGATTATCAGAGACCCAGTACTTC. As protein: CATSEPGQGTSGARLSETQYF.

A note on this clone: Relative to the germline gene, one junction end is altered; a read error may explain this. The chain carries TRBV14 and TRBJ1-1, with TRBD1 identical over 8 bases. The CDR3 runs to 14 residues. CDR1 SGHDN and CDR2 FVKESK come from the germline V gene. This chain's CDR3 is CASSQEGRGREAFF. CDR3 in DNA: TGTGCCAGCAGTCAAGAGGGCAGGGGGCGTGAAGCTTTCTTT.

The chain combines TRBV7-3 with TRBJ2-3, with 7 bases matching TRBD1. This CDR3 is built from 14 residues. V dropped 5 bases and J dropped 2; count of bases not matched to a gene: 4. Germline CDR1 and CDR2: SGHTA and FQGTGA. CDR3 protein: CASSLQGTTDTQYF. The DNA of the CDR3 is TGTGCCAGCAGCCTACAGGGGACCACAGATACGCAGTATTTT.

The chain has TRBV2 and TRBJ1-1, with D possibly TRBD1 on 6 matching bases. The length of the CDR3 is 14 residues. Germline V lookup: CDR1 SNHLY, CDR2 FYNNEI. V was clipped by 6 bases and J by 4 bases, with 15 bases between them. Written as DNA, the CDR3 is TGTGCCAGCAGCTGGACAGAAAGAAGCACTGAAGCTTTCTTT. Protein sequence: CASSWTERSTEAFF. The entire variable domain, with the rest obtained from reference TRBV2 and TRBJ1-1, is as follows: EPEVTQTPSHQVTQMGQEVILRCVPISNHLYFYWYRQILGQKVEFLVSFYNNEISEKSEIFDDQFSVERPDGSNFTLKIRSTKLEDSAMYFCASSWTERSTEAFFGQGTRLTVV.

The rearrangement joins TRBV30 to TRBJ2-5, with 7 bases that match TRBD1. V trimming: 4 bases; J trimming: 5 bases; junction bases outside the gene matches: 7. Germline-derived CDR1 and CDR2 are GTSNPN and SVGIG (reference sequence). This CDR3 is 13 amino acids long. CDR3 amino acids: CAWNEGARETQYF. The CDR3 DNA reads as TGTGCCTGGAATGAGGGGGCCAGGGAGACCCAGTACTTC.

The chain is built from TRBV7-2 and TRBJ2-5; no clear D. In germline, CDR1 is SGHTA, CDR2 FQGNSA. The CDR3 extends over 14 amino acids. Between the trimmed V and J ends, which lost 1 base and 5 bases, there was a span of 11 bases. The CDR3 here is CASSLGLSGETQYF. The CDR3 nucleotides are TGTGCCAGCAGCTTAGGCCTTTCCGGGGAGACCCAGTACTTC.

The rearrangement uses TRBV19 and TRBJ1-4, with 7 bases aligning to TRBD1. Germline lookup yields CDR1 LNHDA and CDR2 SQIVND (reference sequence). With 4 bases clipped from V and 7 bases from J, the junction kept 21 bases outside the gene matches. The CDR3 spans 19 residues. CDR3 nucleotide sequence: TGTGCCAGTAGTACATCCTTACCCCGTGACAGGGTCAGGAGTGAAAAACTGTTTTTT. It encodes CASSTSLPRDRVRSEKLFF.

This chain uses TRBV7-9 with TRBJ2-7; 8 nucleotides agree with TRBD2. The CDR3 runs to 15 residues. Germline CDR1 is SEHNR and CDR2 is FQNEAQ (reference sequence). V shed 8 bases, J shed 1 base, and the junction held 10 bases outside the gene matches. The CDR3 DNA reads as TGTGCCAGCGCTCACGGGGGGGTTTCTTCCTACGAGCAGTACGTC. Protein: CASAHGGVSSYEQYV.